This TCR beta chain was captured by sequencing in a study of blood T cell repertoires in COVID-19. V trimming: 8 bases; J trimming: 7 bases; junction bases outside the gene matches: 10. Germline CDR1 and CDR2: MDHEN and SYDVKM. This CDR3 is built from 13 residues. Clones were sequenced by immunoSEQ multiplex PCR, and TCRdb holds only the in-frame ones, with some missing. The sample has about 200,000 clones, approximately 82% seen once. This sequence joins TRBV28 and TRBJ1-1, with 7 bases matching TRBD1. The TCR originated in a human donor with acute or convalescent COVID-19. The donor label of this sample is uncertain. Sequenced input: peripheral blood. The CDR3 nucleotides are TGTGCCAGCGCCTTGGGGCAGGGGGGTGAAGCTTTCTTT. It is translated as CASALGQGGEAFF.